This entry lists 5 T cell receptor beta chains sequenced from one sample in a study of blood T cell repertoires in COVID-19. Profiling relied on immunoSEQ multiplex PCR, and the TCRdb table lists in-frame clones only, not all of them. The sample yields about 260,000 clones, approximately 86% seen once. The specimen was peripheral blood. The receptors shown here come from a man aged 35-49 years with active or convalescent COVID-19.

This rearrangement joins TRBV3-1 (or the pseudogene TRBV3-2) to TRBJ2-7, with 11 bases that match TRBD2. The CDR3 consists of 18 residues. From germline, CDR1 is LGHDT and CDR2 YNNKEL (reference sequence). Germline trimming cut 5 bases from V and 3 bases from J; bases unmatched to any gene: 15. The CDR3 region is CASSGGLAVNLPHYEQYF. The CDR3 region has the DNA TGTGCCAGCAGCGGGGGACTAGCGGTAAACCTTCCCCACTACGAGCAGTACTTC.

The chain links TRBV4-2 to TRBJ2-5; tentative D call: TRBD1 (6 bases). Between the trimmed V and J ends, which lost 1 base and 2 bases, there was a span of 14 bases. The CDR3 is 16 residues long. CDR1 is LGHNA, CDR2 YNFKEQ, per germline. CDR3 region: CASSQGTGLGQETQYF. As DNA, the CDR3 is TGTGCCAGCAGCCAAGGCACAGGGCTAGGGCAAGAGACCCAGTACTTC.

The chain employs TRBV28 and TRBJ1-6; D not certain. CDR3 length equals 14 residues. The germline CDR1 and CDR2 sequences are MDHEN and SYDVKM. Deletions cut 2 bases from V and 6 bases from J, with 8 bases between. CDR3 sequence reads: CASSLTSGNSPLHF. Written as DNA, the CDR3 is TGTGCCAGCAGTTTAACAAGTGGTAATTCACCCCTCCACTTT.

The J gene is TRBJ1-2, the V gene TRBV28; TRBD1 agrees at 10 bases. Germline values: CDR1 MDHEN, CDR2 SYDVKM. The V and J ends lost 6 bases and 3 bases, in that order; junction bases with no gene match: 7. The CDR3 consists of 15 residues. CDR3 bases: TGTGCCAGCAGAAGCTCCGGGACAGGGGACTATGGCTACACCTTC. It codes for CASRSSGTGDYGYTF.

This sequence joins TRBV10-3 and TRBJ2-2; possible D gene TRBD1, 5 bases. The germline V gene has CDR1 ENHRY and CDR2 SYGVKD. This CDR3 has 14 amino acids. Trimming stripped 6 bases from V and 1 base from J, with 9 bases between. The CDR3 sequence is CAIRNQGNTGELFF. CDR3 nucleotides: TGTGCCATCAGGAACCAGGGGAACACCGGGGAGCTGTTTTTT.